This T cell receptor beta chain derives from a study of early stage breast cancer tumors (dated by TCRdb to about 2017). At the level of the whole study: Of the roughly 17 invasive breast tumors, about a dozen were found to be estrogen receptor-positive, progesterone receptor-positive and HER2-negative. About 65% of the 12 ER+/PR+/HER2- tumors were invasive ductal carcinomas, while the other four were invasive lobular carcinomas. A read coverage of roughly 10-fold per sample was achieved on average. A total of some 2.6 million templates, representing some 1 million unique clonotypes, were detected across all samples.

Concerning this clone: No antigen is known for it. No qualities accompany the bases; no much larger clone lies one base away.

Every sample was amplified as two independent genomic DNA replicates, using approximately 550 ng for blood and roughly 1.6 ug for tumor or normal breast. Following the manufacturer's instructions, the ImmunoSeq Intro kit was used to carry out TCRB sequencing on genomic DNA. Multiplex PCR ran 30 to 40 cycles with proprietary primers and spike-in control sequences for absolute quantification. Single-end 150-bp reads were used to sequence an 87-bp fragment covering the CDR3 and the flanking V and J genes. Seven samples, with two replicates for each sample, were multiplexed per lane of an Illumina MiSeq using version 3.0 chemistry. In the paper's pipeline: Raw data were processed with the vendor's proprietary pipeline, and both replicates were merged into a single result per sample. A clonotype was defined as productive rearrangements that share the same V-gene family, CDR3 amino acid sequence and J-gene segment. To compute clonality, the normalized Shannon entropy (Pielou evenness) of TCRB abundances was subtracted from 1. T cell density was estimated as total templates divided by the number of input cells, with the number of input cells inferred from the DNA input amount. Recon was used with default parameters to estimate total repertoire diversity and clonality. A clonotype counted as tumor-enriched if its abundance in tumor exceeded 0.1% and was at least 32-fold higher than its abundance in normal breast. TCRdb took over this immuneACCESS table, retaining in-frame rearrangements with V and J assigned. Such tables are incomplete; in checked studies, under half of the missing clones stem from an unresolved V gene, and the remainder is unexplained. V and J calls and clone size are given by that table; D and trimming were obtained from the DNA. The sample yields tens of thousands of clones; approximately 78% were counted once. The top ten clones comprise about 7.2% of the sample.

The study at large found these results: Repertoires from blood and normal breast were more alike than repertoires from blood and tumor, and in about 90% of the 16 patients, comparing each tissue with blood separated tumor from normal. Tumors showed about 2.4-fold higher T cell density and higher clonality than adjacent normal breast tissue. Chain pairing and functional markers such as CD4, CD8 and FOXP3 were missed by bulk genomic DNA sequencing of unsorted cells. Enriched TCRB sequences shared across patients were mostly commonly generated sequences, unlikely to play an important role in the tumor microenvironment. Because the cohort was small, analysis by tumor subtype was not possible.

V is pruned by 1 base and J by 7 bases, leaving 6 bases of the junction without a gene match. Reading the germline V gene (reference sequence) gives CDR1 LNHDA and CDR2 SQIVND. The CDR3 starts with the cysteine, ends with the phenylalanine, and has 14 residues. The retained sequence is limited to the CDR3, 42 bases, with the frame set at the first base. The study profiled bulk TCR beta-chain repertoires in matched peripheral blood, tumor and adjacent normal breast tissue taken from about 15 patients with early-stage breast cancer. Before surgery, roughly 4.5-11 mL of whole blood was collected in EDTA tubes and processed within 2 hours. Ficoll-Paque centrifugation in SepMate-50 tubes was used to isolate peripheral blood mononuclear cells. PBMCs were cryopreserved in aliquots of about 2 to 4 million cells in roughly 90% FBS with around 10% DMSO and kept in liquid nitrogen. The Qiagen AllPrep DNA/RNA Mini kit was used to extract genomic DNA.

The chain employs TRBV19 and TRBJ1-1; TRBD1 matches 7 bases in the middle. The origin of this receptor is a person between 50 and 60 years old with breast cancer. Source material: blood. The encoded CDR3 is CASSIGGQGGEAFF. The DNA sequence is TGTGCCAGTAGTATAGGTGGCCAGGGGGGTGAAGCTTTCTTT.